The source of this T cell receptor (beta chain) is a study of control samples from healthy donors and cancer patients (dated by TCRdb to 2019 to 2021). As to this clone: Its antigen remains unidentified. Base-call qualities are not available, and no considerably larger clone is one nucleotide away.

CDR1 and CDR2 were assigned from the germline V gene as SGHRS and YFSETQ. Inclusive of the bounding cysteine and phenylalanine, the CDR3 is 14 residues long. Only CDR3 DNA remains: 42 bases, in frame from the first base. Unmatched junction bases come to 6, with V trimmed by 1 base and J by 6 bases. Libraries were made using the immunoSEQ multiplex PCR assay. TCRdb obtained this table from immuneACCESS and retained in-frame rearrangements with V and J assigned. These tables miss some clones; where compared with another copy, unresolved V genes account for less than half of the shortfall, and the remainder is unexplained. This sample lists 160,000 or so clones; roughly 93% were detected once. The ten most abundant clones make up around 2.5% of the sample.

This receptor was identified in a man between 50 and 59 years old in good health. Rearrangement joined TRBV5-1 to TRBJ2-7, with TRBD2 identical over 8 junction bases. Sequencing input: blood. CDR3 reads: CASSLTGGRIEQYF. The bases are TGCGCCAGCAGCTTGACGGGGGGGCGTATCGAGCAGTACTTC. The full variable domain, completed from the reference TRBV5-1 and TRBJ2-7 proteins outside the CDR3, reads KAGVTQTPRYLIKTRGQQVTLSCSPISGHRSVSWYQQTPGQGLQFLFEYFSETQRNKGNFPGRFSGRQFSNSRSEMNVSTLELGDSALYLCASSLTGGRIEQYFGPGTRLTVT.